This T cell receptor beta chain stems from a study of identical twins. Regarding the study as a whole: Conclusions were drawn cross-sectionally by statistical analysis, without following the same donors.

For this clonotype: The antigen is not known.

One entry per CDR3 protein, called by TCRdb with MiXCR from the 5' RACE reads. The sample holds fewer than 800,000 distinct CDR3 sequences, 7% to 7.5% seen once. Deletions cut 2 bases from V and 0 bases from J, with 5 bases between. This CDR3 contains 14 residues. A further study also used this sample, focusing on yellow fever vaccine responses in identical twins. This second study says: Twins showed a vaccine T cell response that reportedly seemed partly convergent, partly personalized.

The material sequenced was PBMCs. This rearrangement joins TRBV12-3 or TRBV12-4 to TRBJ2-1; D is uncertain. This sequence originates from a woman younger than 35 in good health. DNA of the CDR3: TGTGCCAGCAGTTTATATAGCTCCTACAATGAGCAGTTCTTC. It encodes CASSLYSSYNEQFF.